What follows are 32 T cell receptor beta chains derived from one specimen sequenced in a study of blood T cell repertoires in COVID-19 (dated by TCRdb to the early 2020s). Library preparation was by the immunoSEQ multiplex PCR assay. The table was pulled from immuneACCESS by TCRdb, which kept in-frame rearrangements only. Such tables lose some clones; where checked, under half of the loss comes from unresolved V genes, and the rest has no known cause. Present in this sample are 200,000 to 250,000 clones, approximately 88% of which were seen just once. The top ten hold approximately 3.7% of the sample. Sequencing input: PBMCs or T cells enriched from blood (not recorded which). The origin of the receptors is a woman in her 30s who had been exposed to COVID-19.

The V call is TRBV7-6, the J call TRBJ2-7, with 10 bases that match TRBD1. Germline trimming cut 5 bases from V and 6 bases from J; bases unmatched to any gene: 13. The length of the CDR3 is 16 residues. Looked up from germline, CDR1 is SGHVS and CDR2 is FNYEAQ. CDR3 DNA sequence: TGTGCCAGCAGCAGGGAGGTCGGGACAGGGGCTTCCGAGCAGTACTTC. Translated: CASSREVGTGASEQYF.

The V gene is TRBV24-1, the J gene TRBJ2-3; TRBD1 agrees at 8 bases. The germline CDR1 and CDR2 sequences are KGHDR and SFDVKD. The V gene end was trimmed by 3 bases and the J gene end by 0 bases; junction bases not matched to a gene: 7. The CDR3 spans 17 residues. CDR3 region: CATSDRTGKFSTDTQYF. CDR3 coding DNA: TGTGCCACCAGTGATAGGACAGGGAAGTTCAGCACAGATACGCAGTATTTT.

This chain connects TRBV9 to TRBJ2-1, with 14 nucleotides matching TRBD2. The CDR3 extends over 16 amino acids. Germline loops: CDR1 SGDLS, CDR2 YYNGEE. V was pared by 2 bases and J by 8 bases, with 6 bases of the junction left unmatched. CDR3 in DNA: TGTGCCAGCAGCGTCTCCGGGACTAGCGGGAGCTATGAGCAGTTCTTC. Protein sequence: CASSVSGTSGSYEQFF.

This chain links TRBV7-2 with TRBJ2-1; 8 bases fit TRBD2. The CDR3 contains 15 residues. Trimming at V came to 4 bases and at J to 10 bases, leaving 12 bases not matched to a gene. Looked up from germline, CDR1 is SGHTA and CDR2 is FQGNSA. CDR3 nucleotides: TGTGCCAGCAGCTATGGACTAGCTTGGACCCGGGAGCAGTTCTTC. Amino acid sequence: CASSYGLAWTREQFF.

The CDR3 nucleotides read TGTGCCAGCAGAAGCGGACAGGCTTTATACTATGGCTACACCTTC. It yields the protein CASRSGQALYYGYTF. The chain links TRBV3-1 (or the pseudogene TRBV3-2) to TRBJ1-2; 7 bases map to TRBD1. The CDR3 length is 15 residues. Per germline, CDR1 LGHDT and CDR2 YNNKEL (reference sequence). J gave up 3 bases and V 6 bases, and 10 bases lay outside the gene matches.

This clone was counted a single time. This chain uses TRBV12-3 or TRBV12-4 with TRBJ2-3, with a weak D call TRBD1 (5 bases). The CDR3 contains 13 residues. Trimming left V 5 bases short and J 1 base short, with 7 bases between. CDR3 nucleotide sequence: TGTGCCAGCAGTAAAGGGGGCACAGATACGCAGTATTTT. It is translated as CASSKGGTDTQYF.

The rearrangement joins TRBV23-1 to TRBJ1-2; D perhaps matches TRBD1 (5 bases). TRBV23-1 is given ORF status, its function remaining uncertain. V lost 2 bases and J lost 7, with 14 bases in between. This CDR3 is built from 14 residues. CDR3 region: CASSQPDSVGGYTF. The DNA for the CDR3 is TGCGCCAGCAGTCAACCCGACAGCGTGGGTGGCTACACCTTC.

The CDR3 region is CSVAGGGEKLFF. In DNA, the CDR3 is TGCAGCGTTGCGGGGGGTGGGGAAAAACTGTTTTTT. This chain joins TRBV29-1 and TRBJ1-4; tentatively, D is TRBD1 (5 bases). This CDR3 region has 12 residues. The ends were cut back, 4 bases at V and 8 bases at J, with 11 bases in the middle. Per the germline V gene, CDR1 is SQVTM and CDR2 is ANQGSEA.

V usage is TRBV7-9 and J usage is TRBJ2-1; possibly TRBD1 for D (6 bases). The CDR3 runs to 15 residues. CDR1 is SEHNR and CDR2 is FQNEAQ in the germline V gene (reference sequence). V shed 5 bases and J shed 6 bases, with 17 bases lying between them. As DNA, the CDR3 is TGTGCCAGCAGCCCTAAATACAGGGTGAGCAATGAGCAGTTCTTC. Its protein is CASSPKYRVSNEQFF.

This clone was counted between two and nine times. The chain joins TRBV18 to TRBJ2-2; D is undetermined. V was clipped by 1 base and J by 4 bases, with 7 bases between them. Germline V lookup: CDR1 KGHSH, CDR2 LQKENI. CDR3 length equals 14 residues. The CDR3 loop reads CASSPRPSTGELFF. The CDR3 bases are TGTGCCAGCTCACCACGACCTAGCACCGGGGAGCTGTTTTTT.

The chain has TRBV5-1 and TRBJ1-2, with TRBD1 identical over 8 bases. CDR1 is SGHRS and CDR2 is YFSETQ in the germline V gene. J was trimmed by 5 bases and V by 4 bases; bases with no gene match: 13. The CDR3 is 16 residues long. The CDR3, as DNA: TGCGCCAGCAGCGGGGACACGGACAGGGTAAAGTATGGCTACACCTTC. Its translation: CASSGDTDRVKYGYTF.

The genes are TRBV11-2 and TRBJ2-7; D is ambiguous. V lost 5 bases and J lost 3, with 14 bases in between. Germline-derived CDR1 and CDR2 are SGHAT and FQNNGV. This CDR3 has 14 amino acids. Here the CDR3 reads CASSPFFSGYEQYF. The CDR3 coding sequence is TGTGCCAGCAGCCCTTTCTTTTCAGGCTACGAGCAGTACTTC. The whole variable domain, filled in from reference TRBV11-2 and TRBJ2-7, reads EAGVAQSPRYKIIEKRQSVAFWCNPISGHATLYWYQQILGQGPKLLIQFQNNGVVDDSQLPKDRFSAERLKGVDSTLKIQPAKLEDSAVYLCASSPFFSGYEQYFGPGTRLTVT.

The rearrangement joins TRBV15 to TRBJ1-3, with TRBD1 as a possible D gene (6 bases). Germline lookup yields CDR1 LNHNV and CDR2 YYDKDF (reference sequence). The ends were cut back, 8 bases at V and 2 bases at J, with 13 bases in the middle. CDR3 size: 14 residues. CDR3 DNA sequence: TGTGCCACCGCTCAGGGGTTAGCTGGAAACACCATATATTTT. Protein: CATAQGLAGNTIYF.

The chain employs TRBV2 and TRBJ2-7; 8 bases match TRBD2. CDR1 and CDR2 from the germline V gene are SNHLY and FYNNEI. The CDR3 loop spans 14 amino acids. Germline trimming cut 3 bases from V and 6 bases from J; bases unmatched to any gene: 7. CDR3: CASSEGTRPGEQYF. CDR3 DNA sequence: TGTGCCAGCAGTGAGGGGACTAGGCCCGGCGAGCAGTACTTC.

For the CDR3, the DNA is TGTGCCAGCAGTTATCCTAGCGGTGAGCAGTACTTC. Translation: CASSYPSGEQYF. This chain uses TRBV6-5 with TRBJ2-7; 7 bases are shared with TRBD2. The V gene end was trimmed by 3 bases and the J gene end by 7 bases; junction bases not matched to a gene: 3. Germline lookup yields CDR1 MNHEY and CDR2 SVGAGI. The CDR3 runs to 12 residues.

This rearrangement joins TRBV30 to TRBJ1-6; D is uncertain. The germline V and J ends were trimmed by 1 base and 7 bases, with 11 bases remaining between them. CDR1 is GTSNPN and CDR2 is SVGIG in the germline V gene (reference sequence). This CDR3 has 14 residues. The CDR3 nucleotides read TGTGCCTGGAGTGAAAACGGGAGAAATTCACCCCTCCACTTT. Translation gives CAWSENGRNSPLHF.

This chain connects TRBV10-1 to TRBJ2-7, with D possibly TRBD1 on 6 matching bases. CDR1 and CDR2 from the germline V gene are WNHNN and SYGVQD (reference sequence). The CDR3 is made up of 12 amino acids. V lost 8 bases to trimming and J lost 6 bases, with 14 bases between them. The CDR3 loop is CASGVQGGEQYF. CDR3 DNA: TGCGCCAGCGGTGTACAGGGTGGCGAGCAGTACTTC.

The rearrangement uses TRBV2 and TRBJ1-6; 10 bases line up with TRBD1. This CDR3 region has 17 residues. V lost 4 bases and J lost 6; bases outside the gene matches: 9. Per germline, CDR1 SNHLY and CDR2 FYNNEI. CDR3 protein: CASSGPAGTGANSPLHF. Here the CDR3 DNA reads TGTGCCAGCAGTGGACCTGCGGGGACAGGGGCTAATTCACCCCTCCACTTT.

This chain uses TRBV29-1 with TRBJ1-2, with D possibly being TRBD1 (5 bases). Between the trimmed V and J ends, which lost 6 bases and 7 bases, there was a span of 15 bases. This CDR3 comprises 12 residues. CDR1 SQVTM and CDR2 ANQGSEA come from the germline V gene. The chain's CDR3 is CSVLRGDGGYTF. CDR3 in DNA: TGCAGCGTCCTCCGGGGGGATGGTGGCTACACCTTC.

The chain carries TRBV11-2 and TRBJ1-2; 10 bases fit TRBD1. With 5 bases clipped from V and 12 bases from J, the junction kept 9 bases outside the gene matches. CDR1 is SGHAT and CDR2 is FQNNGV in the germline V gene. The CDR3 extends over 13 amino acids. CDR3 protein: CASSLAGQGRNTF. CDR3 DNA sequence: TGTGCCAGCAGCCTGGCGGGACAGGGGAGAAACACCTTC.

V and J are TRBV10-1 and TRBJ1-1, with D possibly being TRBD1 (5 bases). The CDR3 totals 14 residues. Germline CDR1 is WNHNN and CDR2 is SYGVQD (reference sequence). V was shortened by 3 bases and J by 6 bases, with 14 bases between the two germline ends. CDR3 coding DNA: TGCGCCAGCAGTGAATCAGGGATCAAGGCTGAAGCTTTCTTT. Residues: CASSESGIKAEAFF.

V and J are TRBV3-1 (or the pseudogene TRBV3-2) and TRBJ2-1, with D possibly being TRBD2 (6 bases). The CDR3 is 16 residues long. V lost 1 base to trimming and J lost 5 bases, with 15 bases between them. Germline V CDR1 and CDR2: LGHDT, YNNKEL (reference sequence). CDR3 in DNA: TGTGCCAGCAGCCAAGTCAGCGGGCGAAATAACAATGAGCAGTTCTTC. This encodes CASSQVSGRNNNEQFF.

The chain uses TRBV5-5 and TRBJ1-5; 8 bases are shared with TRBD1. The CDR3 contains 16 residues. The V and J ends lost 4 bases and 4 bases, in that order; junction bases with no gene match: 10. Germline CDR1 SGHKS, CDR2 YYEKEE (reference sequence). CDR3 in amino acids: CASSILTGAVNQPQHF. DNA of the CDR3: TGTGCCAGCAGCATACTGACAGGGGCAGTAAATCAGCCCCAGCATTTT.

This sequence joins TRBV6-5 and TRBJ1-5; D not resolved. This CDR3 is built from 15 residues. Germline values: CDR1 MNHEY, CDR2 SVGAGI. V shed 0 bases and J shed 8 bases, with 14 bases lying between them. The DNA of the CDR3 is TGTGCCAGCAGTTACTCTCCCTCGGGGAAGGAGCCCCAGCATTTT. Its translation: CASSYSPSGKEPQHF.

This clone was detected once. The V call is TRBV11-2, the J call TRBJ2-5; the D gene is possibly TRBD2 (6 bases). CDR1 and CDR2 from the germline V gene are SGHAT and FQNNGV. Trimming removed 2 bases at V and 4 bases at J, with 14 bases between. CDR3 size: 15 residues. CDR3 coding DNA: TGTGCCAGCAGCTTAAGTAGCCCCGGGGGAGAGACCCAGTACTTC. Its protein is CASSLSSPGGETQYF.

The CDR3 sequence is CASSPPGSNQPQHF. DNA of the CDR3: TGCGCCAGCAGCCCCCCGGGGAGCAATCAGCCCCAGCATTTT. J is TRBJ1-5 and V is TRBV4-1; D remains ambiguous. V lost 4 bases to trimming and J lost 1 base, with 8 bases between them. Germline CDR1 reads MGHRA; CDR2 reads YSYEKL. The CDR3 is 14 residues long.

This chain joins TRBV2 and TRBJ2-3; 9 bases match TRBD2. This CDR3 has 15 amino acids. Trimming took 6 bases from V and 6 from J; bases not matched to a gene: 10. The germline V gene encodes CDR1 SNHLY and CDR2 FYNNEI. In DNA, the CDR3 is TGTGCCAGCAGGCAAGCGGGAGGTGAGGCGGATACGCAGTATTTT. Residues: CASRQAGGEADTQYF.

The chain uses TRBV6-2 or TRBV6-3 and TRBJ2-7; 10 nucleotides agree with TRBD1. Germline CDR1 MNHEY, CDR2 SVGEGT. This CDR3 is built from 16 residues. V was pared by 5 bases and J by 0 bases, with 7 bases of the junction left unmatched. In nucleotides, the CDR3 is TGTGCCAGCAGTGGAAAGTGGACAGGGGGCTCCTACGAGCAGTACTTC. It translates to CASSGKWTGGSYEQYF.

The chain carries TRBV2 and TRBJ2-5, with 8 bases fitting TRBD1. The CDR3 length is 15 residues. V lost 5 bases and J lost 5; bases outside the gene matches: 10. In germline, CDR1 is SNHLY, CDR2 FYNNEI. In DNA form, the CDR3 reads TGTGCCAGCAGTCCCTCGGGACAGGTTTATGAGACCCAGTACTTC. Translated: CASSPSGQVYETQYF.

V gene TRBV29-1 combines with J gene TRBJ1-2; TRBD1 agrees at 8 bases. J gave up 2 bases and V 4 bases, and 15 bases lay outside the gene matches. Germline CDR1 is SQVTM and CDR2 is ANQGSEA. This CDR3 comprises 17 residues. Here the CDR3 reads CSVGESRDRFGNYGYTF. The CDR3 coding sequence is TGCAGCGTTGGGGAGTCCCGGGACAGGTTCGGGAACTATGGCTACACCTTC. Based on the CDR3 plus reference TRBV29-1 and TRBJ1-2, the full variable domain is SAVISQKPSRDICQRGTSLTIQCQVDSQVTMMFWYRQQPGQSLTLIATANQGSEATYESGFVIDKFPISRPNLTFSTLTVSNMSPEDSSIYLCSVGESRDRFGNYGYTFGSGTRLTVV.

CDR3 nucleotide sequence: TGTGCCAGCAGTTACGGTGGGACAGAGTATAATTCACCCCTCCACTTT. Translation: CASSYGGTEYNSPLHF. This chain uses TRBV6-6 with TRBJ1-6, with 7 bases identical to TRBD1. Losses at the gene ends were 2 bases for V and 4 bases for J; bases not matched to a gene: 5. This CDR3 region has 16 residues. Germline values: CDR1 MNHNY, CDR2 SVGAGI (reference sequence).

This chain joins TRBV6-5 and TRBJ1-1, with TRBD1 as a possible D gene (6 bases). The germline V gene has CDR1 MNHEY and CDR2 SVGAGI. The CDR3 has 16 amino acids. V was trimmed by 2 bases and J by 1 base, leaving 14 bases between them. The CDR3 DNA is TGTGCCAGCAGTTACGCCCCCCGGACAGCGAACACTGAAGCTTTCTTT. This sequence encodes CASSYAPRTANTEAFF.